The present entry profiles one TCR beta chain with its context. The antigen is not known. The CDR3 sequence is 14 residues long. V trimming: 5 bases; J trimming: 5 bases; junction bases outside the gene matches: 8. In germline, CDR1 is SGHTA, CDR2 FQGNSA. Measured with immunoSEQ multiplex PCR; TCRdb has only the in-frame clones, and not every one. The sample carries approximately 7,400 clones, around three fifths recorded once. These data are taken from a study of CD8 T cell repertoires and HIV-1 epitope variants. Study-wide background: T cells were stimulated with Twenty-five Gag and Nef peptides separately. General observations from the study: No clonotypes responded to the TAALDMSHF plasma variant; 4 or 5 recognized KF9, one HW9.

The sequenced material came from cultured CD8+ T cells derived from PBMCs. V gene TRBV7-2 combines with J gene TRBJ2-7, with 8 nucleotides matching TRBD1. This TCR was sampled from a male donor with HIV. In nucleotides, the CDR3 is TGTGCCAGCAGCCTATGGACAGGGAGCCACGAGCAGTACTTC. This codes for CASSLWTGSHEQYF.